The rows below give T cell receptor beta chains drawn from one sample of a study of blood T cells in healthy people across ages. TCRdb reanalysed the 5' RACE reads using MiXCR and keeps one entry per CDR3 protein. The table lists roughly 800,000 distinct CDR3 sequences, 58% of them singletons. Input material: blood. These receptors originate from a man aged 30 to 45 in good health. Each CDR3 is given with its conserved first and last residue. D genes are given only for firm matches. The size entry is marked missing in some rows and otherwise reads once, few, many or a size class.

>-|TRBV28|14|TRBD1|TRBJ1-5
CASLTGGANQPQHF
TGTGCCAGCCTTACAGGGGGCGCAAATCAGCCCCAGCATTTT
>-|TRBV5-1|15|TRBD2|TRBJ2-7
CASSVGLADVYEQYF
TGCGCCAGCAGCGTGGGACTAGCGGATGTCTACGAGCAGTACTTC
>few|TRBV15|13|-|TRBJ1-1
CATSPGGNTEAFF
TGTGCCACCAGCCCTGGAGGGAACACTGAAGCTTTCTTT
>-|TRBV7-2|15|TRBD1|TRBJ1-1
CASSPYRGRLTEAFF
TGTGCCAGCAGCCCTTACAGGGGGCGGCTTACTGAAGCTTTCTTT
>-|TRBV20-1|12|-|TRBJ2-5
CSATKPEETQYF
TGCAGTGCTACGAAGCCCGAAGAGACCCAGTACTTC
>-|TRBV14|16|TRBD1|TRBJ1-2
CASSPTGGRANYGYTF
TGTGCCAGCAGCCCAACAGGGGGCCGAGCTAACTATGGCTACACCTTC
>many|TRBV7-2|12|-|TRBJ2-3
CASSFITDTQYF
TGTGCCAGCAGCTTTATCACAGATACGCAGTATTTT
>-|TRBV29-1|11|TRBD1|TRBJ1-2
CSVRQGDGYTF
TGCAGCGTTCGACAGGGAGATGGCTACACCTTC
>-|TRBV11-2|13|-|TRBJ2-7
CASSLLRVYEQYF
TGTGCCAGCAGCCTGTTACGGGTATACGAGCAGTACTTC
>-|TRBV28|14|-|TRBJ1-1
CASSFPAGEAEAFF
TGTGCCAGCAGTTTTCCCGCTGGGGAGGCTGAAGCTTTCTTT
>-|TRBV2|13|TRBD1|TRBJ2-5
CASSSQGAVGQYF
TGTGCCAGCAGTTCTCAGGGGGCAGTGGGGCAGTACTTC
>few|TRBV7-2|12|-|TRBJ2-7
CASSATRFEQYF
TGTGCCAGCAGCGCCACTAGATTCGAGCAGTACTTC
>once|TRBV15|20|TRBD2|TRBJ2-1
CATRRGNSPRPSGYYNEQFF
TGTGCCACGAGGCGCGGTAACAGCCCCCGCCCTAGCGGCTACTACAATGAGCAGTTCTTC
>-|TRBV28|15|TRBD2|TRBJ2-1
CASSLTSVSYNEQFF
TGTGCCAGCAGCCTCACTAGCGTCTCCTACAATGAGCAGTTCTTC
>-|TRBV20-1|14|TRBD1|TRBJ1-5
CSAPGQGTTDTQHF
TGCAGTGCTCCGGGACAGGGGACGACAGATACGCAGCATTTT
>-|TRBV6-2/TRBV6-3|16|-|TRBJ2-1
CASTFQGPSPYNEQFF
TGTGCCAGCACCTTCCAGGGGCCTTCACCCTACAATGAGCAGTTCTTC
>few|TRBV3-1|13|-|TRBJ2-7
CASSQWTNYEQYF
TGTGCCAGCAGCCAATGGACAAATTACGAGCAGTACTTC
>-|TRBV20-1|13|-|TRBJ2-4
CSVGSFAKNIQYF
TGCAGTGTAGGAAGCTTTGCCAAAAACATTCAGTACTTC
>few|TRBV5-1|14|-|TRBJ2-1
CASSGGNAWDEQFF
TGCGCCAGCAGCGGTGGGAACGCCTGGGATGAGCAGTTCTTC
>-|TRBV20-1|16|TRBD2|TRBJ2-1
CSAPKPGLAGYNEQFF
TGCAGTGCGCCCAAACCGGGACTAGCGGGATACAATGAGCAGTTCTTC
>-|TRBV21-1|16|-|TRBJ2-7
CASRRGTGESSYEQYF
TGTGCCAGCAGGAGGGGGACAGGGGAATCCTCCTACGAGCAGTACTTC
>few|TRBV6-1|16|TRBD2|TRBJ2-1
CASSSLVAGEGDEQFF
TGTGCCAGCAGTTCCCTGGTAGCGGGAGAGGGGGATGAGCAGTTCTTC
>-|TRBV5-1|15|-|TRBJ1-6
CASSLGQLSDSPLHF
TGCGCCAGCAGCTTGGGACAGCTCTCAGATTCACCCCTCCACTTT
>few|TRBV4-1|15|TRBD2|TRBJ2-3
CASSRSGDPTDTQYF
TGCGCCAGCAGCCGTAGCGGGGATCCCACAGATACGCAGTATTTT
>many|TRBV4-1|18|-|TRBJ1-2
CASSHLGYSALTNYGYTF
TGCGCCAGCAGCCACCTGGGGTACAGCGCCCTAACTAACTATGGCTACACCTTC
>-|TRBV30|15|-|TRBJ1-2
CAWRTFALTNYGYTF
TGTGCCTGGCGGACCTTCGCTCTCACTAACTATGGCTACACCTTC
>few|TRBV29-1|14|TRBD1|TRBJ2-1
CSVDLDRGGWKQFF
TGCAGCGTTGACTTGGACAGGGGGGGATGGAAGCAGTTCTTC
>-|TRBV29-1|11|-|TRBJ2-7
CSVREYGEQYF
TGCAGCGTCCGGGAGTACGGCGAGCAGTACTTC
>-|TRBV20-1|11|-|TRBJ1-2
CSAMTNYGYTF
TGCAGTGCTATGACTAACTATGGCTACACCTTC
>-|TRBV25-1|19|TRBD1|TRBJ2-5
CASSVHSGTGKASSETQYF
TGTGCCAGCAGTGTACACTCCGGGACAGGGAAGGCCTCCAGCGAGACCCAGTACTTC
>-|TRBV7-2|16|-|TRBJ2-4
CASSLVYSSGKNIQYF
TGTGCCAGCAGCTTAGTCTACAGTAGTGGCAAAAACATTCAGTACTTC
>-|TRBV12-3/TRBV12-4|17|-|TRBJ1-1
CASSFQAAGWVRTEAFF
TGTGCCAGCAGTTTTCAGGCGGCAGGGTGGGTTAGGACTGAAGCTTTCTTT
>-|TRBV20-1|12|-|TRBJ1-1
CSARDGNTEAFF
TGCAGTGCTAGAGACGGGAACACTGAAGCTTTCTTT
>-|TRBV20-1|14|TRBD1|TRBJ1-2
CSARDPQGARGYTF
TGCAGTGCTAGAGATCCACAGGGGGCGCGTGGCTACACCTTC
>few|TRBV25-1|13|-|TRBJ2-3
CASSIRGADTQYF
TGTGCCAGCAGTATTAGGGGCGCCGATACGCAGTATTTT
>-|TRBV7-2|12|-|TRBJ1-2
CASSLVIGGYTF
TGTGCCAGCAGCTTAGTAATCGGGGGCTACACCTTC
>few|TRBV24-1|12|-|TRBJ2-1
CATRGSYNEQFF
TGTGCCACCAGGGGCTCCTACAATGAGCAGTTCTTC
>few|TRBV4-2|14|TRBD1|TRBJ2-3
CVSSLETGADTQYF
TGTGTCAGCAGCCTAGAGACAGGGGCAGATACGCAGTATTTT
>-|TRBV29-1|14|-|TRBJ1-2
CSGSDTPSNYGYTF
TGCAGCGGAAGTGATACTCCTTCTAACTATGGCTACACCTTC
>-|TRBV6-5|16|-|TRBJ2-4
CASRAGQTLTKNIQYF
TGTGCCAGCAGGGCAGGACAGACACTAACCAAAAACATTCAGTACTTC
>-|TRBV12-3/TRBV12-4|12|-|TRBJ2-7
CALSNGGGEQYF
TGTGCCTTGAGCAACGGAGGCGGCGAGCAGTACTTC
>few|TRBV20-1|13|-|TRBJ2-3
CSAPKPGANPQYF
TGCAGTGCTCCCAAACCCGGCGCCAATCCGCAGTATTTT
>-|TRBV2|15|TRBD1|TRBJ2-7
CASSELGQGYYEQYF
TGTGCCAGCAGTGAATTAGGACAGGGGTACTACGAGCAGTACTTC
>-|TRBV5-1|19|TRBD2|TRBJ2-7
CASSLVRGRLAGDLVEQYF
TGCGCCAGCAGCTTGGTAAGGGGGCGTCTAGCGGGAGATCTTGTCGAGCAGTACTTC
>-|TRBV25-1|18|TRBD1|TRBJ2-1
CASSESAHRGRGNNEQFF
TGTGCCAGCAGTGAATCCGCCCACAGGGGCCGGGGAAACAATGAGCAGTTCTTC
>many|TRBV7-3|14|-|TRBJ2-1
CASARGLDYNEQFF
TGTGCCAGCGCCCGGGGGCTAGACTACAATGAGCAGTTCTTC
>-|TRBV27|14|-|TRBJ2-1
CASSLAGVQYEQFF
TGTGCCAGCAGTTTGGCCGGGGTTCAGTATGAGCAGTTCTTC
>-|TRBV27|15|-|TRBJ2-7
CASSPFRSGSYEQYF
TGTGCCAGCAGCCCCTTCCGAAGCGGATCCTACGAGCAGTACTTC
>-|TRBV12-3/TRBV12-4|13|-|TRBJ2-5
CASSWVGGETQYF
TGTGCCAGCAGCTGGGTTGGAGGAGAGACCCAGTACTTC
>-|TRBV7-9|13|-|TRBJ1-6
CASSPSVRPPLHF
TGTGCCAGCAGCCCCTCGGTACGACCACCCCTCCACTTT
>-|TRBV7-2|17|-|TRBJ2-5
CASSSTHGGEGSETQYF
TGTGCCAGCAGCTCCACACATGGCGGAGAAGGTTCGGAGACCCAGTACTTC
>-|TRBV4-2|19|TRBD2|TRBJ2-3
CASSPPKFIRGRFTDTQYF
TGTGCCAGCAGCCCCCCTAAATTTATCCGCGGGAGGTTCACAGATACGCAGTATTTT
>-|TRBV9|12|-|TRBJ1-1
CAKGGWNTEAFF
TGTGCAAAAGGAGGGTGGAACACTGAAGCTTTCTTT